Listed below are T cell receptor beta chains from one sample, sequenced in a study of cytomegalovirus exposure and HLA in healthy donors. Here immunoSEQ multiplex PCR was the method, and the copy in TCRdb shows in-frame clones only, minus some. The sample has about 200,000 clones, and its top ten clones hold 0.65% to 0.75%. The specimen was PBMCs. Receptor source: a boy between 10 and 17 years old in good health and CMV-seronegative. Each CDR3 is given with its conserved first and last residue. The D gene is left open where the match is weak.

TRBJ1-1	-	TRBV11-2	CASSSTGNTEAFF	TGTGCCAGCAGCTCGACAGGGAACACTGAAGCTTTCTTT
TRBJ1-1	-	TRBV5-8	CASRPRRGNTEAFF	TGTGCCAGCAGGCCCCGGCGGGGAAACACTGAAGCTTTCTTT
TRBJ2-3	-	TRBV28	CASSFRDSWRDTQYF	TGTGCCAGCAGTTTTAGGGACTCTTGGCGCGATACGCAGTATTTT
TRBJ1-1	-	TRBV15	CATSRDDRTTEAFF	TGTGCCACCAGCAGAGATGACAGGACCACTGAAGCTTTCTTT
TRBJ2-7	-	TRBV18	CASSPPTASYEQYF	TGTGCCAGCTCACCACCAACCGCCAGCTACGAGCAGTACTTC
TRBJ1-2	-	TRBV12-2	CASRSDYSGTGNLKWDGYTF	TGTGCAAGTCGCTCCGACTACTCCGGGACAGGAAATCTCAAGTGGGATGGCTACACCTTC
TRBJ1-4	-	TRBV2	CASNGGGGGEKLFF	TGTGCCAGCAATGGCGGGGGAGGAGGGGAAAAACTGTTTTTT
TRBJ1-2	-	TRBV15	CATSIALRGYGYTF	TGTGCCACCAGCATAGCCCTCCGGGGGTATGGCTACACCTTC
TRBJ2-7	TRBD1	TRBV19	CASSIGRGPSYEQYF	TGTGCCAGTAGTATAGGAAGGGGGCCTTCCTACGAGCAGTACTTC
TRBJ1-2	-	TRBV7-2	CASSLVKVGNYGYTF	TGTGCCAGCAGCTTAGTAAAAGTCGGTAACTATGGCTACACCTTC
TRBJ2-1	TRBD2	TRBV5-1	CASSLAVSGGREQFF	TGCGCCAGCAGCTTGGCAGTTAGCGGGGGGCGGGAGCAGTTCTTC
TRBJ2-7	TRBD1	TRBV4-2	CASSQGDRGTYEQYF	TGTGCCAGCAGCCAAGGAGACAGGGGGACCTACGAGCAGTACTTC
TRBJ1-5	-	TRBV6-5	CASSSGRYEGQPQHF	TGTGCCAGCAGCTCTGGGAGGTATGAGGGTCAGCCCCAGCATTTT